A selection of T cell receptor beta chains follows, all from one sample in a study of T cell responses to AZD1222 COVID-19 vaccine. Clones were read by immunoSEQ multiplex PCR, and TCRdb kept only the in-frame ones, dropping some. The table lists tens of thousands of clones, roughly 90% of them singletons, with under 5% in the top ten. This material consisted of peripheral blood, taken 28 days after the second AZD1222 dose. The receptor set was obtained from an adult who received the AZD1222 COVID-19 vaccine. Each CDR3 is given with its conserved first and last residue. Each record gives: V gene, clone size, J gene, D gene, CDR3 DNA, CDR3 protein. A D gene is named only where the DNA matches it firmly. A clone size is listed for some rows: how often the clone was seen (once, few, many), or a class if it is expanded.

V gene: TRBV9; clone size: .; J gene: TRBJ1-1; D gene: .; CDR3 DNA: TGTGCCAGCAGCGAGAAAAGGGGGACGGGTATTAACACTGAAGCTTTCTTT; CDR3 protein: CASSEKRGTGINTEAFF
V gene: TRBV5-4; clone size: once; J gene: TRBJ1-2; D gene: .; CDR3 DNA: TGTGCCAGCAGCTTGACGGCGGACTATGGCTACACCTTC; CDR3 protein: CASSLTADYGYTF
V gene: TRBV7-2; clone size: .; J gene: TRBJ2-7; D gene: TRBD2; CDR3 DNA: TGTGCCAGCAGACAAGCCCGACTAGCGGGAGTCTCCTACGAGCAGTACTTC; CDR3 protein: CASRQARLAGVSYEQYF
V gene: TRBV15; clone size: .; J gene: TRBJ2-7; D gene: .; CDR3 DNA: TGTGCCACCAGCAGACCACGACGGGGGTACGAGCAGTACTTC; CDR3 protein: CATSRPRRGYEQYF
V gene: TRBV11-2; clone size: .; J gene: TRBJ2-3; D gene: TRBD2; CDR3 DNA: TGTGCCAGCAGCACCTGGACTAGCGGAGTAGATACGCAGTATTTT; CDR3 protein: CASSTWTSGVDTQYF
V gene: TRBV7-9; clone size: .; J gene: TRBJ1-2; D gene: TRBD1; CDR3 DNA: TGTGCCAGCAGCTTAGCCGGGACAGGGGTGGCTGGCTACACCTTC; CDR3 protein: CASSLAGTGVAGYTF
V gene: TRBV7-9; clone size: .; J gene: TRBJ2-5; D gene: TRBD2; CDR3 DNA: TGTGCCAGCAGCCGCGGGACTAGCGGGGAAGAGACCCAGTACTTC; CDR3 protein: CASSRGTSGEETQYF
V gene: TRBV14; clone size: .; J gene: TRBJ2-2; D gene: TRBD2; CDR3 DNA: TGTGCCAGCAGCCACCTAGCGGGACCTAACACCGGGGAGCTGTTTTTT; CDR3 protein: CASSHLAGPNTGELFF
V gene: TRBV25-1; clone size: .; J gene: TRBJ1-1; D gene: .; CDR3 DNA: TGTGCCAGCAGTGAATCGGAGAACACTGAAGCTTTCTTT; CDR3 protein: CASSESENTEAFF
V gene: TRBV29-1; clone size: once; J gene: TRBJ1-1; D gene: TRBD1; CDR3 DNA: TGCAGCGTGTTGGGACAGGGGATGCGGAACACTGAAGCTTTCTTT; CDR3 protein: CSVLGQGMRNTEAFF
V gene: TRBV24-1; clone size: .; J gene: TRBJ1-1; D gene: .; CDR3 DNA: TGTGCCACCAGTGAGACCGGGGTCGATGAAAACACTGAAGCTTTCTTT; CDR3 protein: CATSETGVDENTEAFF
V gene: TRBV28; clone size: .; J gene: TRBJ1-2; D gene: TRBD1; CDR3 DNA: TGTGCCACCACCTCTACAGGGGGAGAAAACTATGGCTACACCTTC; CDR3 protein: CATTSTGGENYGYTF
V gene: TRBV6-1; clone size: .; J gene: TRBJ1-1; D gene: .; CDR3 DNA: TGTGCCAGCAGTGAATGGACGTACTATACGAACACTGAAGCTTTCTTT; CDR3 protein: CASSEWTYYTNTEAFF
V gene: TRBV3-1/TRBV3-2; clone size: .; J gene: TRBJ1-3; D gene: .; CDR3 DNA: TGTGCCAGCAGCCAAGGACAGAGAATGCACTCTGGAAACACCATATATTTT; CDR3 protein: CASSQGQRMHSGNTIYF
V gene: TRBV25-1; clone size: .; J gene: TRBJ1-6; D gene: TRBD1; CDR3 DNA: TGTGCCAGCAGTGAATCCCGACAGGGAACGTATAATTCACCCCTCCACTTT; CDR3 protein: CASSESRQGTYNSPLHF
V gene: TRBV3-1/TRBV3-2; clone size: .; J gene: TRBJ2-2; D gene: .; CDR3 DNA: TGTGCCAACAAACCCCCCTTGGCGGGGCCGAACACCGGGGAGCTGTTTTTT; CDR3 protein: CANKPPLAGPNTGELFF
V gene: TRBV2; clone size: .; J gene: TRBJ2-1; D gene: .; CDR3 DNA: TGTGCCAGCATGGGGTACAATGAGCAGTTCTTC; CDR3 protein: CASMGYNEQFF
V gene: TRBV14; clone size: few; J gene: TRBJ2-2; D gene: .; CDR3 DNA: TGTGCCAGCACTACGAACACCGGGGAGCTGTTTTTT; CDR3 protein: CASTTNTGELFF
V gene: TRBV5-4; clone size: .; J gene: TRBJ2-1; D gene: .; CDR3 DNA: TGTGCCAGCAGCTTGGAGGGGATACTGGGCAATGAGCAGTTCTTC; CDR3 protein: CASSLEGILGNEQFF
V gene: TRBV6-5; clone size: .; J gene: TRBJ2-7; D gene: .; CDR3 DNA: TGTGCCAGCATTTCCTCCAGCTCCTACGAGCAGTACTTC; CDR3 protein: CASISSSSYEQYF
V gene: TRBV29-1; clone size: .; J gene: TRBJ1-1; D gene: .; CDR3 DNA: TGCAGCGTTGAAGGGGGCACTGAAGCTTTCTTT; CDR3 protein: CSVEGGTEAFF
V gene: TRBV19; clone size: once; J gene: TRBJ1-1; D gene: .; CDR3 DNA: TGTGCCAGTCGATTCCCGGGGGGGAACACTGAAGCTTTCTTT; CDR3 protein: CASRFPGGNTEAFF
V gene: TRBV20-1; clone size: .; J gene: TRBJ2-7; D gene: .; CDR3 DNA: TGCAGTGCCACCGACATCTACGAGCAGTACTTC; CDR3 protein: CSATDIYEQYF
V gene: TRBV29-1; clone size: .; J gene: TRBJ2-1; D gene: .; CDR3 DNA: TGCAGCGTTGAAGAGCTAGGCGGGACGAGCTCCTACAATGAGCAGTTCTTC; CDR3 protein: CSVEELGGTSSYNEQFF
V gene: TRBV24-1; clone size: .; J gene: TRBJ2-1; D gene: TRBD2; CDR3 DNA: TGTGCCACCAGTGGGGGTAGGGAGGGGCCCGACAATGAGCAGTTCTTC; CDR3 protein: CATSGGREGPDNEQFF
V gene: TRBV29-1; clone size: .; J gene: TRBJ1-3; D gene: .; CDR3 DNA: TGCAGCGTCCTCCCCACAGGAGCCTCTGGAAACACCATATATTTT; CDR3 protein: CSVLPTGASGNTIYF
V gene: TRBV7-2; clone size: .; J gene: TRBJ2-7; D gene: .; CDR3 DNA: TGTGCCAGCACCCGACGGGAAACCTCCTACGAGCAGTACTTC; CDR3 protein: CASTRRETSYEQYF
V gene: TRBV28; clone size: once; J gene: TRBJ1-2; D gene: .; CDR3 DNA: TGTGCCATCATAACGCCCCCACACTATGGCTACACCTTC; CDR3 protein: CAIITPPHYGYTF
V gene: TRBV6-5; clone size: .; J gene: TRBJ1-2; D gene: .; CDR3 DNA: TGTGCCAGCGACTCAGACTATGGCTACACCTTC; CDR3 protein: CASDSDYGYTF
V gene: TRBV5-1; clone size: .; J gene: TRBJ2-7; D gene: .; CDR3 DNA: TGCGCCAGCAGCCGCGGGGACCTTTCCGAGCAGTACTTC; CDR3 protein: CASSRGDLSEQYF
V gene: TRBV7-9; clone size: .; J gene: TRBJ1-2; D gene: .; CDR3 DNA: TGTGCCAGCAGCTCCCCGATTAGGACAGCTTACTATGGCTACACCTTC; CDR3 protein: CASSSPIRTAYYGYTF
V gene: TRBV6-1; clone size: .; J gene: TRBJ2-1; D gene: .; CDR3 DNA: TGTGCCAGCAGTGAGTTCTCGCGGGAATCCTCCTACAATGAGCAGTTCTTC; CDR3 protein: CASSEFSRESSYNEQFF
V gene: TRBV6-5; clone size: .; J gene: TRBJ1-3; D gene: TRBD1; CDR3 DNA: TGTGCCAGCAGCGGGACAGGGTCTGGAAACACCATATATTTT; CDR3 protein: CASSGTGSGNTIYF
V gene: TRBV6-5; clone size: .; J gene: TRBJ2-4; D gene: .; CDR3 DNA: TGTGCCAGCAGTAACAGGGTCGGCAAAAACATTCAGTACTTC; CDR3 protein: CASSNRVGKNIQYF
V gene: TRBV5-1; clone size: .; J gene: TRBJ2-3; D gene: .; CDR3 DNA: TGCGCCAGCAGCTTGGGCGGGGGCGCAGATACGCAGTATTTT; CDR3 protein: CASSLGGGADTQYF
V gene: TRBV19; clone size: .; J gene: TRBJ2-2; D gene: TRBD2; CDR3 DNA: TGTGCCAGTAGTATTCCCGAGAGACTAGCGGGAGCCAACACCGGGGAGCTGTTTTTT; CDR3 protein: CASSIPERLAGANTGELFF
V gene: TRBV3-1/TRBV3-2; clone size: .; J gene: TRBJ2-7; D gene: .; CDR3 DNA: TGTGCCAGCCAGTCGGACGGTTACGAGCAGTACTTC; CDR3 protein: CASQSDGYEQYF
V gene: TRBV5-4; clone size: .; J gene: TRBJ2-5; D gene: TRBD2; CDR3 DNA: TGTGCCAGCAGTCCTCGGCTACTAGCGGTGGGGGGCGAGACCCAGTACTTC; CDR3 protein: CASSPRLLAVGGETQYF
V gene: TRBV5-1; clone size: .; J gene: TRBJ2-3; D gene: .; CDR3 DNA: TGCGCCAGCAGCTTAGCTGGCGGGGCCTTGGGCACAGATACGCAGTATTTT; CDR3 protein: CASSLAGGALGTDTQYF
V gene: TRBV9; clone size: .; J gene: TRBJ2-7; D gene: TRBD2; CDR3 DNA: TGTGCCAGCAGTGGTGGAGCGGGAGGGGACTACGAGCAGTACTTC; CDR3 protein: CASSGGAGGDYEQYF
V gene: TRBV6-5; clone size: .; J gene: TRBJ2-2; D gene: TRBD1; CDR3 DNA: TGTGCCAGTCAGACAGGGGACACCGGGGAGCTGTTTTTT; CDR3 protein: CASQTGDTGELFF
V gene: TRBV7-9; clone size: .; J gene: TRBJ2-1; D gene: TRBD1; CDR3 DNA: TGTGCCAGCAGCGCCGGGACAGGGGCTTACAATGAGCAGTTCTTC; CDR3 protein: CASSAGTGAYNEQFF
V gene: TRBV6-1; clone size: .; J gene: TRBJ2-2; D gene: .; CDR3 DNA: TGTGCCAGCAGTGGCACAGGGTCGGACGGGTTCGGGAGCACCGGGGAGCTGTTTTTT; CDR3 protein: CASSGTGSDGFGSTGELFF
V gene: TRBV7-3; clone size: .; J gene: TRBJ1-1; D gene: .; CDR3 DNA: TGTGCCAGCAGCTTAAGTCCGAACTCTGAAGCTTTCTTT; CDR3 protein: CASSLSPNSEAFF
V gene: TRBV6-5; clone size: .; J gene: TRBJ1-6; D gene: .; CDR3 DNA: TGTGCCAGCAGGCCCGGGGGAGGACTTAATTCACCCCTCCACTTT; CDR3 protein: CASRPGGGLNSPLHF
V gene: TRBV4-2; clone size: .; J gene: TRBJ2-7; D gene: TRBD2; CDR3 DNA: TGTGCCAGCAGCCTACAAGCTTTAACTAGCGGGAGTAGGTACGAGCAGTACTTC; CDR3 protein: CASSLQALTSGSRYEQYF
V gene: TRBV5-1; clone size: .; J gene: TRBJ2-2; D gene: .; CDR3 DNA: TGCGCCAGCAGGAACACCGGGGAGCTGTTTTTT; CDR3 protein: CASRNTGELFF
V gene: TRBV11-3; clone size: .; J gene: TRBJ2-7; D gene: TRBD1; CDR3 DNA: TGTGCCAGCAGCTTAGAAGGGACAGGGCTCCACGAGCAGTACTTC; CDR3 protein: CASSLEGTGLHEQYF
V gene: TRBV2; clone size: .; J gene: TRBJ1-6; D gene: .; CDR3 DNA: TGTGCCAGCAGTTTGACGTGGCCCCTCCACTTT; CDR3 protein: CASSLTWPLHF
V gene: TRBV14; clone size: .; J gene: TRBJ2-1; D gene: TRBD1; CDR3 DNA: TGTGCCAGCAGCCACCGGGACAGGGAATACGATGAGCAGTTCTTC; CDR3 protein: CASSHRDREYDEQFF
V gene: TRBV21-1; clone size: .; J gene: TRBJ2-1; D gene: .; CDR3 DNA: TGTGCCAGCAGCACCGAAAGCAGCGGCCCCCCCTACAATGAGCAGTTCTTC; CDR3 protein: CASSTESSGPPYNEQFF
V gene: TRBV19; clone size: .; J gene: TRBJ2-3; D gene: .; CDR3 DNA: TGTGCCAGTAGTATCGGAATAAGGGGGGGGGATACGCAGTATTTT; CDR3 protein: CASSIGIRGGDTQYF
V gene: TRBV10-1; clone size: .; J gene: TRBJ2-1; D gene: .; CDR3 DNA: TGCGCCAGCAGTGAGTCCGGGTCGGGTGAGCAGTTCTTC; CDR3 protein: CASSESGSGEQFF
V gene: TRBV3-1/TRBV3-2; clone size: .; J gene: TRBJ2-7; D gene: .; CDR3 DNA: TGTGCCAGCAGCCAAGAAATGGGGGGACGGGAGCAGTACTTC; CDR3 protein: CASSQEMGGREQYF
V gene: TRBV7-9; clone size: .; J gene: TRBJ1-4; D gene: TRBD1; CDR3 DNA: TGTGCCAGCAGCTTAACAGGGGTTGTGGATGAAAAACTGTTTTTT; CDR3 protein: CASSLTGVVDEKLFF